These T cell receptor beta chains were read from a single sample in a study of blood T cell repertoires in COVID-19. Method: immunoSEQ multiplex PCR; TCRdb's copy keeps in-frame clones and lacks some. Of about 300,000 clones in the sample, about 90% are singletons; the top ten hold around 5.8%. Source material: peripheral blood. These receptors were collected from a woman aged 50 to 60 with COVID-19, enrolled during active disease. The CDR3 runs from the conserved cysteine through the conserved F or W. Size values are once, few and many counts, or a class for expanded clones, and some rows have none.

>TRBV27|.|14
CASSDGQGHYGYTF
>TRBV13|.|16
CASSLSSGYSYNEQFF
>TRBV18|.|15
CASSPTSPGTDTQYF
>TRBV5-6|.|16
CASSLVLGTVQETQYF
>TRBV19|.|15
CASREQGTANYGYTF
>TRBV2|.|15
CASPGQGVVSTEAFF
>TRBV3-1/TRBV3-2|.|18
CASSQKHGRQGAPDTQYF
>TRBV5-5|.|15
CASSPNPGRGYGYTF
>TRBV5-1|.|17
CASSSTGTGGPANVLTF
>TRBV24-1|.|16
CATSDSTGGAKNEQFF
>TRBV18|.|13
CASSPGREYGYTF
>TRBV6-4|.|15
CARGAGGPLNTEAFF
>TRBV5-1|.|14
CASSETSARDTQYF
>TRBV5-1|.|13
CASTLTLNTEAFF
>TRBV10-2|.|15
CASSFAGNSGNTIYF
>TRBV7-2|.|14
CASSRTGGFYGYTF
>TRBV6-6|.|16
CASSYRRDSYQETQYF
>TRBV18|.|14
CASSPPGRTNEQYF
>TRBV6-1|.|16
CASSEQGTNSNQPQHF
>TRBV6-6|.|14
CASRSGTGVYEQYF
>TRBV2|.|12
CASRGLAGYKFF
>TRBV6-6|.|14
CASRTGRSDNEQFF
>TRBV25-1|.|13
CASSGDYNREQYF
>TRBV6-2/TRBV6-3|.|19
CASSPGWGAGEAGEETQYF
>TRBV19|.|15
CASSGEWATNEKLFF
>TRBV5-6|once|15
CASSLGARLNTEAFF
>TRBV30|.|13
CAWSVSQGYGYTF
>TRBV5-1|.|15
CASSGGGWDSYEQYF
>TRBV5-1|.|15
CASSLQGRVYDEQYF
>TRBV29-1|.|13
CSVGGTGLDGYTF
>TRBV7-3|.|13
CASSFVGVDTQYF
>TRBV6-2/TRBV6-3|few|16
CASSYLGSSGYNEQFF
>TRBV3-1/TRBV3-2|.|14
CASSARGPNSPLHF
>TRBV9|once|15
CASSVGRGQRTEAFF
>TRBV5-1|.|14
CASSLGASYNEQFF
>TRBV6-5|.|14
CASSRDRGYNEQFF
>TRBV5-4|.|18
CASRPGLARGIITDTQYF
>TRBV4-1|.|17
CASSQVVTGNSNQPQHF
>TRBV19|.|15
CASSIDAGVGYGYTF
>TRBV7-2|.|14
CASSLLGGGSEAFF
>TRBV5-1|.|15
CASSVDPTRTGELFF
>TRBV4-2|.|16
CASSQGASGSSDTQYF
>TRBV18|.|16
CASSPPSQANTGELFF
>TRBV4-1|.|15
CASSELAGGPYEQYF
>TRBV4-2|once|15
CASSQVVGGQETQYF
>TRBV19|.|17
CASTPGLGQGRTDTQYF
>TRBV11-2|once|15
CASNPRGWYTGELFF
>TRBV6-5|.|15
CASSYSDGRANEQYF